What follows describes a single T cell receptor (beta chain). Its specificity is unknown. Treatment of the sample: roughly 11-day PBMC culture with coronavirus spike peptide pools or control peptides (ViraFEST assay). The CDR3 is made up of 20 amino acids. V gave up 3 bases and J gave up 4 bases, with 33 bases separating them. The V gene's germline CDR1 is DFQATT and CDR2 SNEGSKA (reference sequence). The Oncomine TCR Beta short-read assay was applied to DNA of cultured CD4+ T cells. DNA came from CD4+ T cells after culture. MiXCR, applied by TCRdb to the PCR reads, yields one record per CDR3 protein. Of about 21,000 distinct CDR3 sequences in the sample, about 38% are singletons; the top ten hold 5%. This sample stems from a study of vaccination and CD4 T cells after COVID-19. In the study overall: Overlapping spike peptides served as the stimulus for the cells. These peptides came from SARS-CoV-2 and from the common cold coronaviruses HCoV-NL63, HCoV-OC43 and HCoV-229E.

Sequenced here: CD4+ T cells from blood, cultured in vitro, sampled before SARS-CoV-2 vaccination. The TCR sequence derives from a human donor who had recovered from COVID-19. The V call is TRBV20-1, the J call TRBJ2-5; D is tentatively TRBD1 or TRBD2 (6 bases each). CDR3 nucleotide sequence: TGCAGTGCTAGCCACAGGAGGGCAGGGGACGTTAGCGCGAAAGCAGAGACCCAGTACTTC. Its translation is CSASHRRAGDVSAKAETQYF.